These 14 T cell receptor beta chains were sequenced from one sample in a study of T cells in Graves' hyperthyroidism and ophthalmopathy. Amplification targeted TCR beta CDR3 regions from RNA transcripts. The HTBI set primed first-round TCR CDR3 RT-PCR. In TCRdb, the multiplex PCR reads were re-called with MiXCR into one record per CDR3 protein. The data show about 560,000 distinct CDR3 sequences, 13% to 15% seen once. Sequencing input: blood. The receptors derive from a woman in her thirties or forties with Graves' hyperthyroidism.

This clonotype was found a few times. A much larger clone lies a single base off, so this may be a read error. The genes are TRBV20-1 and TRBJ2-3; D possibly corresponds to TRBD1 (5 bases). There are 15 residues in the CDR3. Germline lookup yields CDR1 DFQATT and CDR2 SNEGSKA (reference sequence). DNA for the CDR3: TGCAGTGCTAGAAAAACAGTTATGGACACAAATACGCAGTATTTT. Translated: CSARKTVMDTNTQYF.

This clonotype was counted at least ten times. The rearrangement links TRBV20-1 to TRBJ2-3; 7 bases agree with TRBD2. Looked up from germline, CDR1 is DFQATT and CDR2 is SNEGSKA (reference sequence). The CDR3 extends over 15 amino acids. The ends lost 0 bases at V and 3 bases at J; junction bases unmatched: 6. CDR3: CSARDWRERTDTQYF. The DNA of the CDR3 is TGCAGTGCTAGAGATTGGCGGGAGCGGACAGATACGCAGTATTTT.

J is TRBJ2-5 and V is TRBV29-1; possible D gene TRBD2, 6 bases. The CDR3 totals 13 residues. The V gene lost 7 bases and the J gene lost 5 bases, with 17 bases spanning the gap. Germline loops: CDR1 SQVTM, CDR2 ANQGSEA. CDR3 protein: CSAREIVFETQYF. DNA for the CDR3: TGCAGCGCCCGGGAGATTGTTTTCGAGACCCAGTACTTC.

The V gene is TRBV5-1, the J gene TRBJ2-7; either TRBD1 or TRBD2 may supply D (5 bases each). CDR3 length: 19 residues. Germline V gene data show CDR1 as SGHRS and CDR2 as YFSETQ. With 6 bases removed from V and 0 bases from J, the gap between germline ends came to 28 bases. The CDR3 nucleotides are TGCGCCAGCAAATTGAGGGCCAAGGAGAGTGGGGGAAGCTCCTACGAGCAGTACTTC. It encodes CASKLRAKESGGSSYEQYF.

The rearrangement uses TRBV24-1 and TRBJ2-5, with D unresolved. Germline assignment: CDR1 KGHDR and CDR2 SFDVKD. V was pared by 4 bases and J by 3 bases, with 5 bases between. The CDR3 contains 12 residues. The CDR3 DNA sequence: TGTGCCACCAGTGAGGGGAAAGAGACCCAGTACTTC. Translating gives CATSEGKETQYF.

In this sample, this clonotype turned up a few times. The V call is TRBV9, the J call TRBJ2-3; D uncertain. Trimming cost V 0 bases and J 4 bases, with 9 bases left between them. Germline V gene lookup returns CDR1 SGDLS and CDR2 YYNGEE. This CDR3 is 14 amino acids long. CDR3 nucleotides: TGTGCCAGCAGCGTAGCTGGTGGGCCAGATACGCAGTATTTT. Amino acids: CASSVAGGPDTQYF.

This clonotype was detected ten times or more. The chain joins TRBV18 to TRBJ2-1; weak D call: TRBD1 (6 bases). Germline V lookup: CDR1 KGHSH, CDR2 LQKENI. This CDR3 has 16 residues. V was shortened by 2 bases and J by 9 bases, with 20 bases between the two germline ends. The CDR3 protein is CASSPISRDNPAEQFF. The CDR3 DNA follows: TGTGCCAGCTCACCAATCAGCAGGGACAACCCGGCTGAGCAGTTCTTC.

In its sample, this clonotype was seen many times. The chain combines TRBV3-1 with TRBJ2-1, with TRBD2 matching over 10 bases. The germline V gene encodes CDR1 LGHDT and CDR2 YNNKEL (reference sequence). The ends lost 4 bases at V and 8 bases at J; junction bases unmatched: 5. The CDR3 length is 14 residues. CDR3 loop: CASSLPSGRHEQFF. The CDR3 DNA sequence: TGTGCCAGCAGCCTACCTAGCGGGAGACATGAGCAGTTCTTC.

This clonotype was seen ten or more times. The chain uses TRBV7-3 and TRBJ2-1; 8 positions agree with TRBD2. V trimming: 1 base; J trimming: 4 bases; junction bases outside the gene matches: 6. CDR3 length: 16 residues. CDR1 and CDR2 from the germline V gene are SGHTA and FQGTGA. The chain's CDR3 is CASSLRRAGAYNEQFF. CDR3 nucleotides: TGTGCCAGCAGCTTAAGAAGAGCGGGAGCTTACAATGAGCAGTTCTTC.

This clonotype was seen at least ten times. The chain has TRBV2 and TRBJ2-5; possible D gene TRBD2, 5 bases. The V gene lost 11 bases and the J gene lost 5 bases, with 18 bases spanning the gap. Germline values: CDR1 SNHLY, CDR2 FYNNEI. The CDR3 loop spans 13 amino acids. In nucleotides, the CDR3 is TGTGCCGGCCTCAGAGGGCCTGGGGAGACCCAGTACTTC. Protein sequence: CAGLRGPGETQYF.

The chain employs TRBV19 and TRBJ2-1; D possibly corresponds to TRBD2 (6 bases). The germline gives CDR1 LNHDA, CDR2 SQIVND (reference sequence). The CDR3 covers 13 residues. Deletions cut 7 bases from V and 6 bases from J, with 13 bases between. The CDR3 DNA follows: TGTGCCAGTACTCTTAGCGGATCCAATGAGCAGTTCTTC. This sequence encodes CASTLSGSNEQFF.

This clonotype turned up a few times. The chain has TRBV5-4 and TRBJ2-1, with TRBD2 matching 9 bases. From germline, CDR1 is SGHNT and CDR2 YYREEE (reference sequence). Germline trimming cut 0 bases from V and 12 bases from J; bases unmatched to any gene: 1. This CDR3 is built from 12 residues. CDR3 residues: CASSLEREVQFF. DNA of the CDR3: TGTGCCAGCAGCTTGGAGCGGGAGGTGCAGTTCTTC.

This clonotype has only a few counts. The chain combines TRBV29-1 with TRBJ2-2, with D possibly matching TRBD1 (5 bases). The germline V gene encodes CDR1 SQVTM and CDR2 ANQGSEA. With 5 bases removed from V and 4 bases from J, the gap between germline ends came to 14 bases. The CDR3 length is 14 residues. CDR3 DNA sequence: TGCAGCGTTAATGCAGGGTTGATCACCGGGGAGCTGTTTTTT. Translation: CSVNAGLITGELFF.

This clonotype was counted a few times. The chain carries TRBV7-9 and TRBJ2-7; no clear D. CDR1 and CDR2 from the germline V gene are SEHNR and FQNEAQ (reference sequence). This CDR3 comprises 11 residues. With 8 bases removed from V and 5 bases from J, the gap between germline ends came to 10 bases. The CDR3 coding sequence is TGTGCCAGCGGCTCTCCTGACGAGCAGTACTTC. This translates into CASGSPDEQYF.